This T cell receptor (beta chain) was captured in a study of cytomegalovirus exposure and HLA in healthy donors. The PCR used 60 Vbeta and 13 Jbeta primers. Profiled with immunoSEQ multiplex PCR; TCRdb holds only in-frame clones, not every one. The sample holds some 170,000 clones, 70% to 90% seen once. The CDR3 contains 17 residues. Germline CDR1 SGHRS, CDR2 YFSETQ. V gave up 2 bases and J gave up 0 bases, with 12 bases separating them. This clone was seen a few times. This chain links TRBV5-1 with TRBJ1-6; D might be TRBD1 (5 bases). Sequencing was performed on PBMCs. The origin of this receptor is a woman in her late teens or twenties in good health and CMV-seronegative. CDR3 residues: CASSFGGSSSYNSPLHF. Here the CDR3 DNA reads TGCGCCAGCAGCTTCGGGGGGTCGAGCTCCTATAATTCACCCCTCCACTTT.